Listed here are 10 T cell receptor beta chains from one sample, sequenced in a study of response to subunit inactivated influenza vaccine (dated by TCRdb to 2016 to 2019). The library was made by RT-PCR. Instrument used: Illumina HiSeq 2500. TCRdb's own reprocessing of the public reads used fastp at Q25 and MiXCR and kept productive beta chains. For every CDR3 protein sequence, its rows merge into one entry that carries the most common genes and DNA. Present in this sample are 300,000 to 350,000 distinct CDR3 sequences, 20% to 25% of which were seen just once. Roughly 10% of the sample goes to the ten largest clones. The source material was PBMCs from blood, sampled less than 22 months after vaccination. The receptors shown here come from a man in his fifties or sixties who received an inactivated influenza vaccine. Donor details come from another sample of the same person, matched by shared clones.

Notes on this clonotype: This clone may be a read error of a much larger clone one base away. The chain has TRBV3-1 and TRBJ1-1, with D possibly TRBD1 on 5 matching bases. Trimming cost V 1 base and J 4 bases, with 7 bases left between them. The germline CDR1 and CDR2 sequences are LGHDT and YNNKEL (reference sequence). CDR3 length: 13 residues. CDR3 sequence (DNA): TGTGCCAGCAGCCAAGGACAGATCACTGAAGCTTTCTTT. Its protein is CASSQGQITEAFF.

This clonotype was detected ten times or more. The CDR3 region is CATSSDYSGNTIYF. In DNA, the CDR3 is TGTGCCACCAGCAGTGACTACTCTGGAAACACCATATATTTT. This chain uses TRBV15 with TRBJ1-3; D unresolved. CDR1 and CDR2 (germline): LNHNV, YYDKDF (reference sequence). The CDR3 is 14 residues long. Deletions cut 3 bases from V and 0 bases from J, with 6 bases between.

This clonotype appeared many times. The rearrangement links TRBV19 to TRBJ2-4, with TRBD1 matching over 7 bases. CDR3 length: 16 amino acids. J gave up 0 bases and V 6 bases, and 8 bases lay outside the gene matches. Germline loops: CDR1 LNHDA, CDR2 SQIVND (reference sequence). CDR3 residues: CASSKQGKGAKNIQYF. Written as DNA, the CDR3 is TGTGCCAGTAGCAAACAGGGGAAGGGAGCCAAAAACATTCAGTACTTC. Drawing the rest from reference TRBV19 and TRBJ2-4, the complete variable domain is DGGITQSPKYLFRKEGQNVTLSCEQNLNHDAMYWYRQDPGQGLRLIYYSQIVNDFQKGDIAEGYSVSREKKESFPLTVTSAQKNPTAFYLCASSKQGKGAKNIQYFGAGTRLSVL.

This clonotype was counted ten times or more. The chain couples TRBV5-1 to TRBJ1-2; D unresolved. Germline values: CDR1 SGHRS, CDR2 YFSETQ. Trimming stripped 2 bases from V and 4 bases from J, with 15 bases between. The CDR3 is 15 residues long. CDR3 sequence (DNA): TGCGCCAGCAGCTTCTCCGGACGGACCTCCTATGGCTACACCTTC. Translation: CASSFSGRTSYGYTF.

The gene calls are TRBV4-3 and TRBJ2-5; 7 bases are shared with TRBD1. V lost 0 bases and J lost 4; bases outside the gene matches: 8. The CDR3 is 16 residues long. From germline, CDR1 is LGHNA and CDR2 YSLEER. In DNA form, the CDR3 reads TGCGCCAGCAGCCAAGAATCACCCTCAGGGGGAGAGACCCAGTACTTC. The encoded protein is CASSQESPSGGETQYF.

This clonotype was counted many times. In DNA, the CDR3 is TGCAGTGCTAGATCTCACAGCGGGAGGAACAATGAGCAGTTCTTC. Protein: CSARSHSGRNNEQFF. The chain uses TRBV20-1 and TRBJ2-1; TRBD2 agrees at 9 bases. The germline CDR1 and CDR2 sequences are DFQATT and SNEGSKA (reference sequence). Trimming cost V 2 bases and J 5 bases; bases outside gene matches: 7. The length of the CDR3 is 15 residues.

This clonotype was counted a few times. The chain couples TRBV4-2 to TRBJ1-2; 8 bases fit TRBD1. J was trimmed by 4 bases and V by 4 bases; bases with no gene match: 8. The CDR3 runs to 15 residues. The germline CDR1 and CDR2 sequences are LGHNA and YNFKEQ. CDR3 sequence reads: CASSPGRQGIYGYTF. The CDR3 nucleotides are TGTGCCAGCAGCCCAGGGAGACAGGGGATCTATGGCTACACCTTC.

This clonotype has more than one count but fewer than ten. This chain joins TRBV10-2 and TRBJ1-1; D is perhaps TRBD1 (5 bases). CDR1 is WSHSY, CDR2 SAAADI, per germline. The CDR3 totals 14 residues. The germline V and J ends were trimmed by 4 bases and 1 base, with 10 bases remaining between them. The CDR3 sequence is CASSGGHPNTEAFF. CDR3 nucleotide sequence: TGCGCCAGCAGTGGCGGACACCCGAACACTGAAGCTTTCTTT.

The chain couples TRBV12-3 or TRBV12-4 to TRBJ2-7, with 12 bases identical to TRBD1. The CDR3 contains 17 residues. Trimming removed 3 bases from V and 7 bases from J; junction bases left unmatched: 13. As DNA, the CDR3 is TGTGCCAGCAGTTTGGTGGGGGCGGGACAGGGGGCGCGAGAGCAGTACTTC. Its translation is CASSLVGAGQGAREQYF.

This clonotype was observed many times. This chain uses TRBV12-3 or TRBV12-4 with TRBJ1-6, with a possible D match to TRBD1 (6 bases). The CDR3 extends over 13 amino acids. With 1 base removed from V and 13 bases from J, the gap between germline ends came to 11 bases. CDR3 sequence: CASSLGGLAPLHF. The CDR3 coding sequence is TGTGCCAGCAGTTTAGGGGGGCTAGCGCCCCTCCACTTT.